This T cell receptor beta chain was found in a study of T-cell memory formation after mild COVID-19. Study-wide findings and caveats: From day 15 to 85, contracting clones were balanced between CD4 and CD8, whereas later expanders leaned toward CD4+.

TCRdb itself ran the 5' RACE reads through MiXCR, one entry per CDR3 protein. The sample includes almost 250,000 distinct CDR3 sequences, less than 20% of them seen just once. A few counts support this clonotype. Its antigen is undetermined. The CDR3 runs 15 residues. The V end was cut by 0 bases, the J end by 2 bases, with 11 bases between. CDR1 and CDR2 from the germline V gene are SGHRS and YFSETQ. The sequenced sample consisted of PBMCs or a T cell subset sorted from them (not recorded which). The chain uses TRBV5-1 and TRBJ2-5; tentative D call: TRBD1 (6 bases). This clonotype originated in an adult woman who had mild COVID-19 (a few samples of this study predate the infection). Cell type and time point are not known. The chain's CDR3 is CASSLEWGQQETQYF. In DNA form, the CDR3 reads TGCGCCAGCAGCTTGGAGTGGGGGCAACAAGAGACCCAGTACTTC.